Below are 32 T cell receptor beta chains sequenced from a single sample in a study of cytomegalovirus exposure and HLA in healthy donors. This table comes from immunoSEQ multiplex PCR, and its TCRdb copy is limited to in-frame clones, with some not included. The table includes around 60,000 clones, about 88% detected once. The sequencing sample was made of PBMCs. The receptors originated from a man between 18 and 35 years old in good health and CMV-seronegative.

This rearrangement joins TRBV10-3 to TRBJ2-5; 7 bases match TRBD1. The V and J ends lost 5 bases and 0 bases, in that order; junction bases with no gene match: 3. CDR3 length: 14 residues. CDR1 and CDR2 from the germline V gene are ENHRY and SYGVKD. CDR3 residues: CAISRQGDQETQYF. CDR3 bases: TGTGCCATCAGTCGACAGGGCGACCAAGAGACCCAGTACTTC.

V and J are TRBV2 and TRBJ1-5; D is undetermined. The CDR3 has 15 amino acids. The V end was cut by 2 bases, the J end by 2 bases, with 10 bases between. Germline V gene lookup returns CDR1 SNHLY and CDR2 FYNNEI. The chain's CDR3 is CASSELSGRNQPQHF. CDR3 DNA: TGTGCCAGCAGTGAATTGTCTGGGCGCAATCAGCCCCAGCATTTT.

This clone showed up just a few times. The rearrangement joins TRBV5-4 to TRBJ2-7, with D possibly being TRBD2 (6 bases). The CDR3 is 15 amino acids. Germline V gives CDR1 SGHNT, CDR2 YYREEE (reference sequence). Trimming left V 0 bases short and J 6 bases short, with 16 bases between. CDR3 in DNA: TGTGCCAGCAGCTTGGGAGTAGCGGAGGGAGTCGAGCAGTACTTC. Translated: CASSLGVAEGVEQYF.

This rearrangement joins TRBV6-1 to TRBJ2-7; D is possibly TRBD1 (5 bases). The CDR3 sequence is 15 residues long. CDR1 is MNHNS and CDR2 is SASEGT in the germline V gene. V lost 0 bases, J lost 2 bases, and 11 bases lay in between. CDR3 in DNA: TGTGCCAGCAGTGAAGCTGGGGCAGGGCCCTACGAGCAGTACTTC. Translated, it gives CASSEAGAGPYEQYF.

This sequence joins TRBV27 and TRBJ2-1; tentative D call: TRBD1 (6 bases). With 4 bases removed from V and 2 bases from J, the gap between germline ends came to 9 bases. CDR1 and CDR2 from the germline V gene are MNHEY and SMNVEV (reference sequence). The CDR3 length is 14 residues. The CDR3 DNA is TGTGCCAGCAGTTGGCAGGGGACCTACAATGAGCAGTTCTTC. It translates to CASSWQGTYNEQFF.

The chain uses TRBV4-3 and TRBJ2-2; 10 bases align to TRBD2. Looked up from germline, CDR1 is LGHNA and CDR2 is YSLEER. V shed 0 bases, J shed 1 base, and the junction held 11 bases outside the gene matches. This CDR3 region has 20 residues. DNA of the CDR3: TGCGCCAGCAGCCAAGATAGGCTAGCGGGAGACTGGGGGAACACCGGGGAGCTGTTTTTT. This sequence encodes CASSQDRLAGDWGNTGELFF.

The J gene is TRBJ2-6, the V gene TRBV5-1; the D is unclear. The CDR3 sequence is 15 residues long. V dropped 5 bases and J dropped 4 bases, with 13 bases sitting between them. Per germline, CDR1 SGHRS and CDR2 YFSETQ. This CDR3 is CASSYAVTGANVLTF. In DNA form, the CDR3 reads TGCGCCAGCAGTTATGCAGTAACCGGGGCCAACGTCCTGACTTTC.

This clone was picked up a small number of times. The chain joins TRBV7-9 to TRBJ2-1; 7 nucleotides align to TRBD2. In germline, CDR1 is SEHNR, CDR2 FQNEAQ (reference sequence). The CDR3 consists of 16 residues. V was pared by 5 bases and J by 2 bases, with 9 bases of the junction left unmatched. The CDR3 loop is CASSLLAGIPYNEQFF. DNA of the CDR3: TGTGCCAGCAGCCTATTAGCGGGTATCCCCTACAATGAGCAGTTCTTC.

The rearrangement joins TRBV19 to TRBJ1-4; no definite D call. There are 13 residues in the CDR3. Germline loops: CDR1 LNHDA, CDR2 SQIVND (reference sequence). V gave up 8 bases and J gave up 10 bases, with 17 bases separating them. The DNA of the CDR3 is TGTGCCAGTGCTAATATGGAGGGTGGAAAACTGTTTTTT. It specifies CASANMEGGKLFF.

The chain couples TRBV5-1 to TRBJ2-6, with D possibly TRBD1 on 6 matching bases. The CDR3 length is 16 residues. CDR1 and CDR2 from the germline V gene are SGHRS and YFSETQ. V was pared by 4 bases and J by 0 bases, with 11 bases between. The CDR3 loop is CASSMGAVSGANVLTF. The CDR3 DNA follows: TGCGCCAGCAGCATGGGGGCAGTCTCTGGGGCCAACGTCCTGACTTTC.

The chain is built from TRBV28 and TRBJ2-3; TRBD2 matches at 11 bases. This CDR3 has 15 amino acids. Germline trimming cut 5 bases from V and 4 bases from J; bases unmatched to any gene: 5. CDR1 is MDHEN and CDR2 is SYDVKM in the germline V gene. As DNA, the CDR3 is TGTGCCAGCAGTCATACTAGCGGGAGATCAGATACGCAGTATTTT. Residues: CASSHTSGRSDTQYF.

This clone was counted a single time. The rearrangement links TRBV4-1 to TRBJ2-1; 11 nucleotides line up with TRBD2. The CDR3 spans 15 residues. Unmatched junction bases numbered 8, after V lost 3 bases and J lost 10 bases. Germline V gives CDR1 MGHRA, CDR2 YSYEKL. The CDR3 protein is CASSQTGTSGLEQFF. The CDR3 region has the DNA TGCGCCAGCAGCCAGACAGGGACTAGCGGCCTCGAGCAGTTCTTC.

This clone was recorded only once. The chain couples TRBV10-1 to TRBJ2-1, with TRBD1 as a possible D gene (6 bases). Between the trimmed V and J ends, which lost 3 bases and 0 bases, there was a span of 12 bases. The CDR3 extends over 16 amino acids. Germline V gene sequence: CDR1 WNHNN, CDR2 SYGVQD (reference sequence). CDR3 bases: TGCGCCAGCAGTGAAAACAGGGCCCGCTCCTACAATGAGCAGTTCTTC. Amino acid sequence: CASSENRARSYNEQFF.

V is TRBV11-2 and J is TRBJ2-1, with 10 bases that match TRBD2. This CDR3 contains 14 residues. Germline CDR1 SGHAT, CDR2 FQNNGV. Unmatched junction bases numbered 14, after V lost 5 bases and J lost 16 bases. CDR3 in DNA: TGTGCCAGCAGCAAGCAGCCACTAGCGGGACTCCCCTTCTTC. Translating it yields CASSKQPLAGLPFF.

V usage is TRBV27 and J usage is TRBJ2-1; the D gene is possibly TRBD2 (7 bases). CDR1 is MNHEY, CDR2 SMNVEV, per germline (reference sequence). This CDR3 is built from 15 residues. Trimming left V 6 bases short and J 7 bases short, with 19 bases between. In DNA, the CDR3 is TGTGCCAGCAGGGCCGGGGAGGGGGGGCTTAATGAGCAGTTCTTC. This gives the protein CASRAGEGGLNEQFF.

In DNA, the CDR3 is TGCGCCAGCAGCTTTGACAGGGGACCGCGGTATTTT. Amino acids: CASSFDRGPRYF. The rearrangement joins TRBV5-1 to TRBJ2-3; 8 nucleotides align to TRBD1. Looked up from germline, CDR1 is SGHRS and CDR2 is YFSETQ. With 2 bases clipped from V and 14 bases from J, the junction kept 7 bases outside the gene matches. The CDR3 length is 12 residues.

This rearrangement joins TRBV28 to TRBJ2-3, with D uncertain. Looked up from germline, CDR1 is MDHEN and CDR2 is SYDVKM. The ends were cut back, 8 bases at V and 1 base at J, with 10 bases in the middle. This CDR3 is built from 13 residues. DNA for the CDR3: TGTGCCAGCTCGCGAGGCGGCACAGATACGCAGTATTTT. It is translated as CASSRGGTDTQYF.

CDR3 residues: CASSGNSGIKNIQYF. The CDR3 coding sequence is TGTGCCAGCAGTGGTAATAGCGGGATTAAAAACATTCAGTACTTC. J is TRBJ2-4 and V is TRBV2; 8 bases line up with TRBD2. Trimming at V came to 4 bases and at J to 4 bases, leaving 6 bases not matched to a gene. CDR1 SNHLY and CDR2 FYNNEI come from the germline V gene. The CDR3 is 15 amino acids.

This clone was seen once. The chain uses TRBV28 and TRBJ2-2; maybe TRBD1 (6 bases). The CDR3 covers 12 residues. V shed 5 bases and J shed 5 bases, with 6 bases lying between them. From germline, CDR1 is MDHEN and CDR2 SYDVKM. CDR3 in DNA: TGTGCCAGCAGTAGGGGGACCGGGGAGCTGTTTTTT. Protein product: CASSRGTGELFF.

CDR3 sequence (DNA): TGTGCCACACAGGGAGCCGAAGGCTATGGCTACACCTTC. Amino acids: CATQGAEGYGYTF. The chain recombines TRBV19 with TRBJ1-2, with D possibly matching TRBD1 (6 bases). CDR3 length: 13 amino acids. CDR1 is LNHDA and CDR2 is SQIVND in the germline V gene (reference sequence). V was shortened by 10 bases and J by 4 bases, with 16 bases between the two germline ends. Variable domain in full (rest from reference TRBV19 and TRBJ1-2): DGGITQSPKYLFRKEGQNVTLSCEQNLNHDAMYWYRQDPGQGLRLIYYSQIVNDFQKGDIAEGYSVSREKKESFPLTVTSAQKNPTAFYLCATQGAEGYGYTFGSGTRLTVV.

The J gene is TRBJ1-1, the V gene TRBV27; 7 bases match TRBD1. Germline CDR1 reads MNHEY; CDR2 reads SMNVEV (reference sequence). The length of the CDR3 is 16 residues. Trimming cost V 2 bases and J 0 bases; bases outside gene matches: 6. The chain's CDR3 is CASSLLGQSMNTEAFF. CDR3 coding DNA: TGTGCCAGCAGTTTACTGGGACAGTCCATGAACACTGAAGCTTTCTTT.

In DNA form, the CDR3 reads TGTGCCAGCAGTGGAGTAGCAATAGGTAAGAACACTGAAGCTTTCTTT. The encoded protein is CASSGVAIGKNTEAFF. This chain joins TRBV28 and TRBJ1-1; the D is unclear. The V end lost 5 bases, the J end lost 1 base, and 17 bases lay between the germline ends. The CDR3 runs to 16 residues. The germline V gene has CDR1 MDHEN and CDR2 SYDVKM.

The chain carries TRBV19 and TRBJ1-3, with TRBD1 identical over 7 bases. CDR1 and CDR2 from the germline V gene are LNHDA and SQIVND (reference sequence). The J segment lost 4 bases and the V segment lost 4 bases, leaving 4 bases of the junction unmatched. This CDR3 region has 14 residues. The CDR3 loop is CASSSDRVGNTIYF. DNA of the CDR3: TGTGCCAGTAGTAGCGACAGGGTCGGAAACACCATATATTTT.

The V and J genes are TRBV5-4 and TRBJ2-7, with D tentatively TRBD2 (6 bases). The CDR3 has 16 amino acids. Trimming took 0 bases from V and 4 from J, leaving 17 bases between them. CDR1 is SGHNT and CDR2 is YYREEE in the germline V gene (reference sequence). The CDR3 DNA reads as TGTGCCAGCAGCTTGGAAGCAGGGACTGGAATATACGAGCAGTACTTC. This codes for CASSLEAGTGIYEQYF.

The CDR3 nucleotides read TGTGCCAGCAGCCAGGGGGTTGACACCGGGGAGCTGTTTTTT. Translated: CASSQGVDTGELFF. The genes are TRBV27 and TRBJ2-2; 7 nucleotides match TRBD1. CDR3 length equals 14 residues. The V gene end was trimmed by 6 bases and the J gene end by 3 bases; junction bases not matched to a gene: 4. CDR1 is MNHEY, CDR2 SMNVEV, per germline (reference sequence).

The CDR3 loop reads CAWSAVHRDSKKPSGANVLTF. The CDR3 DNA sequence: TGTGCCTGGAGCGCCGTCCATCGGGACAGCAAAAAGCCCTCTGGGGCCAACGTCCTGACTTTC. V and J are TRBV30 and TRBJ2-6; 7 positions match TRBD1. Germline V lookup: CDR1 GTSNPN, CDR2 SVGIG (reference sequence). J gave up 0 bases and V 3 bases, and 20 bases lay outside the gene matches. The CDR3 is made up of 21 amino acids.

The chain carries TRBV6-5 and TRBJ2-1; D is uncertain. Trimming pared 4 bases from V and 0 bases from J, leaving 7 bases between. There are 14 residues in the CDR3. From germline, CDR1 is MNHEY and CDR2 SVGAGI. The CDR3 DNA is TGTGCCAGCAGTTCTACGAGCTCCTACAATGAGCAGTTCTTC. Its protein is CASSSTSSYNEQFF.

This clone showed up just once. The chain links TRBV4-1 to TRBJ2-1; D is ambiguous. Trimming removed 0 bases at V and 4 bases at J, with 4 bases between. The length of the CDR3 is 13 residues. Germline V gene sequence: CDR1 MGHRA, CDR2 YSYEKL. In DNA form, the CDR3 reads TGCGCCAGCAGCCAAGAAGCATACAATGAGCAGTTCTTC. Protein sequence: CASSQEAYNEQFF.

This clone was observed once. The V call is TRBV12-5, the J call TRBJ1-1; no firm D call. The germline V gene encodes CDR1 LGHNT and CDR2 FRNRAP. The CDR3 spans 12 residues. V lost 1 base and J lost 7, with 7 bases in between. Here the CDR3 reads CASGLARDEAFF. In nucleotides, the CDR3 is TGTGCTAGTGGTTTGGCAAGAGATGAAGCTTTCTTT.

The chain employs TRBV7-9 and TRBJ2-7; D remains ambiguous. V was pared by 1 base and J by 9 bases, with 16 bases between. This CDR3 spans 14 amino acids. Germline V gene lookup returns CDR1 SEHNR and CDR2 FQNEAQ (reference sequence). CDR3: CASSLGPTLGWQYF. The DNA for the CDR3 is TGTGCCAGCAGCTTAGGACCAACCCTAGGATGGCAGTACTTC.

In nucleotides, the CDR3 is TGTGCCAGCTCACCACCGTCGACAGGGATGGATCGTGAAAAACTGTTTTTT. Protein product: CASSPPSTGMDREKLFF. The V and J genes are TRBV18 and TRBJ1-4, with 7 bases lining up with TRBD1. The V segment lost 0 bases and the J segment 7 bases; nucleotides outside the gene matches: 11. Germline values: CDR1 KGHSH, CDR2 LQKENI. The CDR3 totals 17 residues.

The V call is TRBV4-1, the J call TRBJ2-7, with 9 bases fitting TRBD2. The CDR3 loop spans 15 amino acids. V lost 0 bases, J lost 2 bases, and 2 bases stayed unmatched. Germline V CDR1 and CDR2: MGHRA, YSYEKL. DNA of the CDR3: TGCGCCAGCAGCCAAGAAGCTAGCGGGACCTACGAGCAGTACTTC. It yields the protein CASSQEASGTYEQYF.